This T cell receptor beta chain was sequenced in a study of cytomegalovirus exposure and HLA in healthy donors. This CDR3 contains 15 residues. CDR1 is SGHDT and CDR2 is YYEEEE in the germline V gene. The germline V and J ends were trimmed by 4 bases and 1 base, with 14 bases remaining between them. Both 60 Vbeta primers and 13 Jbeta primers went into the PCR. Profiled with immunoSEQ multiplex PCR; TCRdb holds only in-frame clones, not every one. The table shows around 150,000 clones, with about four fifths occurring only once. The clonotype originates from a man aged 45 to 65 in good health and CMV-seropositive. Sequenced sample: PBMCs. V gene TRBV5-6 combines with J gene TRBJ1-1; a possible D gene is TRBD1 (6 bases). The CDR3 is CASSLIDRPNTEAFF. The CDR3 DNA follows: TGTGCCAGCAGCCTGATCGACAGGCCGAACACTGAAGCTTTCTTT.